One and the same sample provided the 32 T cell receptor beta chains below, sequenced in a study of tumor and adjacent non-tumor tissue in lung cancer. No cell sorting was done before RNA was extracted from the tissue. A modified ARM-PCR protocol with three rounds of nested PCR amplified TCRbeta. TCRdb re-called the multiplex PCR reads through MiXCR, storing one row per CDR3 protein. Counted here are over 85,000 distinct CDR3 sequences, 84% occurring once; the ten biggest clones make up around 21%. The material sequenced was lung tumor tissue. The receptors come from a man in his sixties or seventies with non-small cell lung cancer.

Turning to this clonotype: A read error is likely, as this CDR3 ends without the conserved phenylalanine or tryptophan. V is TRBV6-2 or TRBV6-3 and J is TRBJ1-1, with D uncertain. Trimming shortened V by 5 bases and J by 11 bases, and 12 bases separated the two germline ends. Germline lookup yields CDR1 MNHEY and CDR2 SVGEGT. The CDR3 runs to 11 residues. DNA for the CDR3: TGTGCCAGCAGTCGAAGCCTCCGGGCTTTCTCT. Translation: CASSRSLRAFS.

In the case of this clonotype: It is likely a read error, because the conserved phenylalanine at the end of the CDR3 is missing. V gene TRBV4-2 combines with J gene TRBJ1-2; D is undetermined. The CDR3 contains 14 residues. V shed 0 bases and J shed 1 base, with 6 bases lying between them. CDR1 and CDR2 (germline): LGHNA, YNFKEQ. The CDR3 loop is CASSQDGINYGYTI. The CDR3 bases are TGTGCCAGCAGCCAAGACGGTATTAACTATGGCTACACCATC.

CDR3 coding DNA: TGTGCCAGCAGTTGGGGTGGTTGGGGCAGGAGGAATGAGCAGTTCTTC. It codes for CASSWGGWGRRNEQFF. V is TRBV12-3 or TRBV12-4 and J is TRBJ2-1; D may be TRBD1 or TRBD2 (5 bases each). This CDR3 region has 16 residues. V was trimmed by 4 bases and J by 7 bases, leaving 20 bases between them.

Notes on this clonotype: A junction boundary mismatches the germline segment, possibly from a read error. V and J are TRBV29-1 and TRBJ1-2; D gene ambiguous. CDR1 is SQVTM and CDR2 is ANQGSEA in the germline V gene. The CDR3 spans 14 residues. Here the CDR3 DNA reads TGCAGCGCCGAGATAGGGAGGGCTAACTATGGCTACAACTTC. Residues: CSAEIGRANYGYNF.

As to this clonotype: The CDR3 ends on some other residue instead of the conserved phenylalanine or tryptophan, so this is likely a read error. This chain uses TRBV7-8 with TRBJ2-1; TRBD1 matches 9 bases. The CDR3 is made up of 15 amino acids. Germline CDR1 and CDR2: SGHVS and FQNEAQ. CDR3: CASSRQGGGFNEQFS. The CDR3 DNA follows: TGTGCCAGCAGCCGACAGGGGGGAGGGTTCAATGAACAGTTCTCC.

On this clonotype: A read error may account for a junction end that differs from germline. The CDR3: CTISQFTTSGTSDVYNEQFF. For the CDR3, the DNA is TGTACCATCAGCCAATTCACCACTTCCGGGACTAGCGACGTCTACAATGAGCAGTTCTTC. The gene calls are TRBV4-3 and TRBJ2-1; TRBD2 matches 10 bases. Germline CDR1 reads LGHNA; CDR2 reads YSLEER. The length of the CDR3 is 20 residues.

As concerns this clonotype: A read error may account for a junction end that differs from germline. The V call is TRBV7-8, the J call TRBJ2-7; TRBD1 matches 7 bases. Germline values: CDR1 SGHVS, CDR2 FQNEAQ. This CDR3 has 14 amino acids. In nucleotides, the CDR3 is TGTGCAAGCAGCTCCCGGGACAGTATCCACGAGCAGTACTTC. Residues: CASSSRDSIHEQYF.

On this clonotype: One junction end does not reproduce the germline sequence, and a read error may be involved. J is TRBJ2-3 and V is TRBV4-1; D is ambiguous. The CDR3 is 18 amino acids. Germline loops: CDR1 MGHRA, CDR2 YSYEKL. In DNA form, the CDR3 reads TGCGCCAGCAGCCAAGGATTCGGCACCGACGCAAGCACAGATACTCAGTATTTT. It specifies CASSQGFGTDASTDTQYF.

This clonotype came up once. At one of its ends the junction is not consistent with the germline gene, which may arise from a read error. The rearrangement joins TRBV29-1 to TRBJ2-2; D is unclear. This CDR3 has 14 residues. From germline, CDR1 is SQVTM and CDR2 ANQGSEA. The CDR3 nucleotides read TGCAGCGCTGAAGCGAACGGGTTCACCAGGAAGCTGTTTTTT. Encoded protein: CSAEANGFTRKLFF.

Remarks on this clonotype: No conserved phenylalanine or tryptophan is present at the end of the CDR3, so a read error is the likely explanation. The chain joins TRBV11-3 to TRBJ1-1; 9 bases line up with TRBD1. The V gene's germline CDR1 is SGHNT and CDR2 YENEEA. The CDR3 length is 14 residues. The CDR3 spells CTSTRTGAFTEAFI. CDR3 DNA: TGTACCAGCACGCGGACAGGGGCGTTCACTGAAGCTTTCATT.

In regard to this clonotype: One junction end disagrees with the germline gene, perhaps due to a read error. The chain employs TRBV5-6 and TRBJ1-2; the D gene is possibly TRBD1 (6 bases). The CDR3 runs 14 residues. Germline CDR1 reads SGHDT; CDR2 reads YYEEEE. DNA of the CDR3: TGTGCCACCAGCCGGGACATGGGGCATGGCGGCTACGCCTTC. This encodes CATSRDMGHGGYAF.

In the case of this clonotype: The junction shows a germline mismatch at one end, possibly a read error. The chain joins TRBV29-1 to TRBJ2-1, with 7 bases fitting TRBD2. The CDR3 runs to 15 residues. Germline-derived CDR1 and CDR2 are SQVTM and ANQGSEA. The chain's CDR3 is CRVRVRAGVDNEQFF. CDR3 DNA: TGCAGGGTCCGCGTTAGGGCGGGAGTGGACAATGAGCAATTCTTC.

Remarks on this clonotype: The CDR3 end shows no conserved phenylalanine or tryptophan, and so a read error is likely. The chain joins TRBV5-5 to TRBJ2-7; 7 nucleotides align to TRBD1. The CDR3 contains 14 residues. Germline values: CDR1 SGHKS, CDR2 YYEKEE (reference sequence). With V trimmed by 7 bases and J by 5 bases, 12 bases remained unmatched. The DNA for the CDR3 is TGTGCCAGCTGCTGGGGACAGAGGTTCGACGAGCAGTACTCC. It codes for CASCWGQRFDEQYS.

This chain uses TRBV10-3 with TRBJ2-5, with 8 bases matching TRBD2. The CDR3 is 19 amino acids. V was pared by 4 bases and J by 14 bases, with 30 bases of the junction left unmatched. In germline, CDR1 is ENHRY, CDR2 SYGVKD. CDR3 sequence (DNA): TGTGCCATCAGTGCTCGTCCTTCGACTAGCGTAATTGCGGTGGAGACCCGATACTTC. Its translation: CAISARPSTSVIAVETRYF.

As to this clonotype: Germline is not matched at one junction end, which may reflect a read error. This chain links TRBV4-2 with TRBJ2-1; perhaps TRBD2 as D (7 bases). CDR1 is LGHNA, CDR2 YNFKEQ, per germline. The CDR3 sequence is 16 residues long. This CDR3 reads CVSSHDLGGGGDEQFF. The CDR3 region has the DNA TGTGTCAGCAGCCACGACCTAGGGGGGGGCGGCGATGAGCAGTTCTTC.

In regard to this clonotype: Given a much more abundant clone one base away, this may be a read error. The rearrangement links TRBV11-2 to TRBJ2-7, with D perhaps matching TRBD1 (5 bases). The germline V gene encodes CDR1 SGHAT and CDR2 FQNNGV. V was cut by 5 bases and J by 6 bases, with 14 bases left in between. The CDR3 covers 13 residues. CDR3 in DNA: TGTGCCAGCAGCGATCAGGGCCCCAGCGAGCAGTACTTC. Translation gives CASSDQGPSEQYF.

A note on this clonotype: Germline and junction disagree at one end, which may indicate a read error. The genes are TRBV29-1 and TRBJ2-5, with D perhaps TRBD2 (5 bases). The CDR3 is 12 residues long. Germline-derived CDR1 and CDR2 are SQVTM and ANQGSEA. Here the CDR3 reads CSVQGLPTYTHF. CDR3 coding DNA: TGTAGCGTACAAGGACTCCCGACTTATACCCACTTC.

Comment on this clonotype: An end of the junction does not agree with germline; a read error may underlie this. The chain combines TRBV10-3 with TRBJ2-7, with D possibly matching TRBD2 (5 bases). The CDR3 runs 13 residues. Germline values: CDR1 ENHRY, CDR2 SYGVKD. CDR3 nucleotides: TGTGCCATCAAACGGGCGGGTGGCTACGAGCTGTACTTC. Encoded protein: CAIKRAGGYELYF.

CDR3 amino acids: CASADKGSGETQYF. DNA for the CDR3: TGTGCCAGCGCGGACAAGGGGAGCGGGGAGACCCAGTACTTC. The chain uses TRBV6-2 or TRBV6-3 and TRBJ2-5; TRBD2 might be the D (6 bases). V lost 8 bases to trimming and J lost 5 bases, with 18 bases between them. CDR3 length equals 14 residues. In germline, CDR1 is MNHEY, CDR2 SVGEGT.

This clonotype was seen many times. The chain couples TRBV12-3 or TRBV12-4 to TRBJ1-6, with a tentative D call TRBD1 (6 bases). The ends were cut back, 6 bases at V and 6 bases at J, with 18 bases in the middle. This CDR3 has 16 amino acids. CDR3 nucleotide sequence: TGTGCCAGCAGCCTCGGAGGGGGTCTGGGTAATTCACCCCTCCACTTT. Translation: CASSLGGGLGNSPLHF.

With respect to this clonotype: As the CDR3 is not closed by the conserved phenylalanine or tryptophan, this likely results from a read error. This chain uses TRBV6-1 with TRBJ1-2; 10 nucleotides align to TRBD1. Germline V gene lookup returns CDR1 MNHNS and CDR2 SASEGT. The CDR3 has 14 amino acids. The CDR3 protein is CASSEGTGVYGYTI. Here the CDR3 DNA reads TGTGCCAGCAGCGAAGGGACAGGGGTTTATGGGTACACCATC.

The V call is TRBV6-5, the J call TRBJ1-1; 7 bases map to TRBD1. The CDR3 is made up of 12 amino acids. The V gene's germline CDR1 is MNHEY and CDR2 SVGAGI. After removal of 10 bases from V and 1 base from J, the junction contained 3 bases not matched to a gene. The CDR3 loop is CANRTGNTEAFF. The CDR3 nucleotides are TGTGCCAATAGGACAGGGAACACTGAAGCTTTCTTT.

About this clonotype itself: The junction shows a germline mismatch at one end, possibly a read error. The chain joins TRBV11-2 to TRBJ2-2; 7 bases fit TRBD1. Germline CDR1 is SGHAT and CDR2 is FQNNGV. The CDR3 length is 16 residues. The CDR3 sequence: CASSLVGTGVAGEPYF. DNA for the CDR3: TGTGCCAGCAGCTTAGTGGGCACAGGGGTTGCAGGGGAGCCGTATTTT.

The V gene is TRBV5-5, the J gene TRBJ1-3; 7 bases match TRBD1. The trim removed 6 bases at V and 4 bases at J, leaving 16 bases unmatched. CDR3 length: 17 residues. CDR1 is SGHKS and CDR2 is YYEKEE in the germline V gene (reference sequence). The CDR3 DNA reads TGTGCCAGCAACACCTGGATAGGGGGCGCGGCGGGAAACACCATATATTTT. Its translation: CASNTWIGGAAGNTIYF.

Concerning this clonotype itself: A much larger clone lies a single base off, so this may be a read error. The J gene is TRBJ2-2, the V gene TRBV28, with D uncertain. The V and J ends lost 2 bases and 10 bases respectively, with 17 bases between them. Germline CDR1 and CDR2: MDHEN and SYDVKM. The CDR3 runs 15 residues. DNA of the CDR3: TGTGCCAGCAGTTTACACCAGCAAGGGCGCGCGGAGCTGTTTTTT. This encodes CASSLHQQGRAELFF.

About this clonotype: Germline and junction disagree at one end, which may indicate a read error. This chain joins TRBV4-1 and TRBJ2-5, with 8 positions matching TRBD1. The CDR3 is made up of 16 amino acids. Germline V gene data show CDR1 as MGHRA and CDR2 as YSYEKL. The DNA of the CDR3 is TGCGCCAGCAGCCAAGACCCGACAGGGGTCTCGAAGACCCACTACTTC. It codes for CASSQDPTGVSKTHYF.

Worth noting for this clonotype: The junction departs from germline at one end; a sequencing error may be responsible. The DNA of the CDR3 is TGTGCCAGCAGTACCTGGGTGGGGGCAACGGGTCAGCCCCAACATTTT. Encoded protein: CASSTWVGATGQPQHF. The chain is built from TRBV6-5 and TRBJ1-5, with D maybe TRBD1 (6 bases). Germline CDR1 is MNHEY and CDR2 is SVGAGI. The CDR3 consists of 16 residues.

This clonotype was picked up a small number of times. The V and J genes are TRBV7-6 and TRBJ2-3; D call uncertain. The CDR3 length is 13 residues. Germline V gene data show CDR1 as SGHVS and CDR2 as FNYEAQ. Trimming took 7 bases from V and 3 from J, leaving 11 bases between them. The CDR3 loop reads CASNSQVTDTQYF. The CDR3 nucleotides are TGTGCCAGCAACTCCCAGGTTACAGATACGCAGTATTTT.

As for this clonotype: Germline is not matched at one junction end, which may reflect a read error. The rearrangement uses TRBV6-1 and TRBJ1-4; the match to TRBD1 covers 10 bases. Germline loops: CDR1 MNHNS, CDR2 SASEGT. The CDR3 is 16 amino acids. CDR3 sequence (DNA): TGTCCCAGCGCTCATGCGACAGGGGGCTTAGGGGAAAAACTGTTTTTT. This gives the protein CPSAHATGGLGEKLFF.

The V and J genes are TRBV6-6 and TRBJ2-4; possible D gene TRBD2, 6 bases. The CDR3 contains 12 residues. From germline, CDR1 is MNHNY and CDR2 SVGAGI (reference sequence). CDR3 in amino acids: CLSRGTKNIQYF. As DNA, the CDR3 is TGTCTAAGCAGAGGGACTAAAAACATTCAGTACTTC.

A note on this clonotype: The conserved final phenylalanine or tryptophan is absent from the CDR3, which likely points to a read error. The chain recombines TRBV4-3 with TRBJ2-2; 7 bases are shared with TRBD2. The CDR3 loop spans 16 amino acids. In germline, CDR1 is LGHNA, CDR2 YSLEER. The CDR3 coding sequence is TGCACCAGCAGCCAAGAGTGGAGCGGGGTCACCGGGGAGCTGTTTATT. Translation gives CTSSQEWSGVTGELFI.

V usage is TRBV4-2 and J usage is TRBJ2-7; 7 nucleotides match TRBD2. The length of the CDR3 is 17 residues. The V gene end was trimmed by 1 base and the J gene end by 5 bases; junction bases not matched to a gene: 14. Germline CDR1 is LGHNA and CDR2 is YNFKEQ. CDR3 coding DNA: TGTGCCAGCAGCCAAGCGGTACGTCAACGGGGGGAAGACGAGCAGTACTTC. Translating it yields CASSQAVRQRGEDEQYF.